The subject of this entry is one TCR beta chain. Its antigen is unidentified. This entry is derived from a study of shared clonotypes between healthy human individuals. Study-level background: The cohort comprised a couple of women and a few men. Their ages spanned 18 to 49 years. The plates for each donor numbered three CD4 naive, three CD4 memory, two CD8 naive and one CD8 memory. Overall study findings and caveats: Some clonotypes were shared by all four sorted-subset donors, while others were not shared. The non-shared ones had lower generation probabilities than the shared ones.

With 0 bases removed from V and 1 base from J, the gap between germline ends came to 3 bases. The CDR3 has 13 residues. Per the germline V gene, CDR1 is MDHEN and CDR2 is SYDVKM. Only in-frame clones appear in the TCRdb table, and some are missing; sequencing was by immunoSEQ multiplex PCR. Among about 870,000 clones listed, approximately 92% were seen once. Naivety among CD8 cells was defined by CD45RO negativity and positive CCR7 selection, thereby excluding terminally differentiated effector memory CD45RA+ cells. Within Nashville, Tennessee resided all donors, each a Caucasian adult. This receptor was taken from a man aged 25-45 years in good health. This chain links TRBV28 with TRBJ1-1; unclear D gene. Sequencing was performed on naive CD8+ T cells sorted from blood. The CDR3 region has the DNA TGTGCCAGCAGTTTATGGCAGAACACTGAAGCTTTCTTT. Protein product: CASSLWQNTEAFF.